This T cell receptor beta chain stems from a study of blood T cells in healthy people across ages. This clonotype was seen more than once but under ten times. No antigen is known for it. The second PCR ran about 6 to 12 cycles with a sample-barcoded 5' primer and J-beta primers. A 12-random-nucleotide template-switch adaptor tagged each cDNA molecule. TCRdb analysed the 5' RACE reads with MiXCR anew, one entry per CDR3 protein. Among about 1,800,000 distinct CDR3 sequences listed, 28% were seen once. Study findings and constraints: Among T cells, TCR beta diversity per million cells dropped roughly linearly as age rose.

There are 18 residues in the CDR3. V lost 0 bases and J lost 4; bases outside the gene matches: 10. Looked up from germline, CDR1 is SGHRS and CDR2 is YFSETQ. Every sample yielded at least 6.5 million isolated PBMCs. Samples each yielded at least 5.5 micrograms of total RNA. The clonotype was recovered from a woman in her 30s in good health. The rearrangement links TRBV5-1 to TRBJ2-3, with TRBD2 identical over 11 bases. Material for sequencing was blood. CDR3 nucleotide sequence: TGCGCCAGCAGCTTGGAGTTAACTAGCGGGAGACGGTCAGATACGCAGTATTTT. This gives the protein CASSLELTSGRRSDTQYF.